The clone carrying this T cell receptor beta chain was counted many times. No antigen is known for it. The record originates from a study of neurological immune-mediated disorders. Study-level points and caveats: With the multiple sclerosis repertoire cluster, neither clinical nor MRI features showed any association. In HTLV-1-associated myelopathy, TCR clonal expansion was greatest, and in multiple sclerosis it was least, below healthy controls.

Over 190 million TCR-beta sequences, together covering 15-18 subjects, were produced by every individual sequencing run that was carried out. One entry per CDR3 protein, called by TCRdb with MiXCR from the 5' RACE reads. There are 85,000 to 100,000 distinct CDR3 sequences in the sample; 3.5% to 4% occur only once, and 6% lies in the top ten. This CDR3 has 15 residues. The V and J ends lost 4 bases and 5 bases, in that order; junction bases with no gene match: 7. CDR1 and CDR2 (germline): SGHRS, YFSETQ. Sequenced: PBMCs. J is TRBJ2-5 and V is TRBV5-1, with 11 bases that match TRBD1. The TCR sequence derives from a woman between 18 and 29 years old with multiple sclerosis. CDR3 sequence (DNA): TGCGCCAGCAGCGGGAGGACAGGGGGCGTCGAGACCCAGTACTTC. Protein product: CASSGRTGGVETQYF.